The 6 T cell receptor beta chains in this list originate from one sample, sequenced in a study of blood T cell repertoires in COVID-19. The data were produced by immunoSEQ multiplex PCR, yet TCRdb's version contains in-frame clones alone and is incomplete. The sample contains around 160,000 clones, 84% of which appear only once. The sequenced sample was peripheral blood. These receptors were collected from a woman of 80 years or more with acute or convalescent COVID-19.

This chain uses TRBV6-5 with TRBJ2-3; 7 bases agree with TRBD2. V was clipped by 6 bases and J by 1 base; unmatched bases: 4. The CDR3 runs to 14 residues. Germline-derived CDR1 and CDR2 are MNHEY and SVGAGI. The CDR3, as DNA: TGTGCCAGCAGGCGGGCGGGGGGCACAGATACGCAGTATTTT. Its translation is CASRRAGGTDTQYF.

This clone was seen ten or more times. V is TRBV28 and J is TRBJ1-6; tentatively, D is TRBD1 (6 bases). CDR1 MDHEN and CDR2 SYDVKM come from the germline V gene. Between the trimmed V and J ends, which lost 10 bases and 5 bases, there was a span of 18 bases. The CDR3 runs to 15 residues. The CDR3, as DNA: TGTGCCATTAAGAAACAGGGCCTTAATAATTCACCCCTCCACTTT. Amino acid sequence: CAIKKQGLNNSPLHF.

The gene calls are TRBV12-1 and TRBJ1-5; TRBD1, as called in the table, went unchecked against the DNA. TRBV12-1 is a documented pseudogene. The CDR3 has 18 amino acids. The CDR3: CASSSSTRQFDSNQPQHF. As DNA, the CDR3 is TGTGCCAGCAGCTCATCGACCCGACAGTTTGATAGCAATCAGCCCCAGCATTTT.

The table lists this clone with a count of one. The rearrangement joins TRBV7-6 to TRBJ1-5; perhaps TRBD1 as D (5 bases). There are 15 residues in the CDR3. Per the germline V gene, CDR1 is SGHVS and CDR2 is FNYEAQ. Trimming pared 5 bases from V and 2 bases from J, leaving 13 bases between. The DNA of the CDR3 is TGTGCCAGCAGCCGTGGGGGAGGTGGCAATCAGCCCCAGCATTTT. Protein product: CASSRGGGGNQPQHF.

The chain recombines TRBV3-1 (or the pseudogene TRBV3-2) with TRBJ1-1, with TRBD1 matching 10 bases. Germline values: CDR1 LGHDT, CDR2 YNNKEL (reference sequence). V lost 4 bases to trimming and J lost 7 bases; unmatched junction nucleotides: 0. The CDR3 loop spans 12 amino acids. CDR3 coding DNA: TGTGCCAGCAGCCGGGACAGGGGTGAAGCTTTCTTT. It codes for CASSRDRGEAFF.

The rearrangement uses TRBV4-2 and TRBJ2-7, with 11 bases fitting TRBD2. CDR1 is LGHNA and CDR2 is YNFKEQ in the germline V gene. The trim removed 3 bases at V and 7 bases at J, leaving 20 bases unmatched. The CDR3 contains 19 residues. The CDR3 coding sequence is TGTGCCAGCAGCCAGCTAACTAGCGGGGGTTCTCCCTTGAGGAAAGAGCAGTACTTC. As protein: CASSQLTSGGSPLRKEQYF.